This T cell receptor (beta chain) was documented in a study of T cell clonality in common variable immunodeficiency. Note on this clone: Its matching antigen is unknown. The read comes to an end 3 residues before the CDR3 does, leaving the germline J gene to fill in the end.

Trimming removed 3 bases from V and 1 base from J, with 9 bases in between. Germline V gene lookup returns CDR1 GTSNPN and CDR2 SVGIG (reference sequence). The CDR3 sequence is 13 residues long. TCRdb keeps only in-frame clones here, not all; method: immunoSEQ multiplex PCR. Singletons are absent from the sample, which has 15,000 to 20,000 clones. Regarding the study as a whole: What drives increased CVID clonality needs T cell subpopulation sequencing. Patient heterogeneity in the CVID cohort limited correlations between repertoire features and clinical complications. In common variable immunodeficiency, TCR beta chains reportedly carried fewer deletions and N-nucleotide insertions.

Sequencing input: peripheral blood mononuclear cells. This chain joins TRBV30 and TRBJ1-1, with D possibly TRBD1 on 5 matching bases. The clonotype comes from a human donor with common variable immunodeficiency. The CDR3 is CAWRGQGNTEAFF. CDR3 DNA, as far as it was read: TGTGCCTGGAGGGGGCAGGGGAACACTGAA.